The next 25 T cell receptor beta chains were all read from a single sample in a study of T cell responses to AZD1222 COVID-19 vaccine. The repertoire was sequenced with immunoSEQ multiplex PCR; TCRdb's copy has only in-frame clones and lacks some. The sample lists some 83,000 clones, 86% seen once, with 8% to 10% in the top ten. The specimen was peripheral blood, collected on day 0 of AZD1222 vaccination. All receptors come from an adult in good health.

The V and J genes are TRBV5-1 and TRBJ2-7; 11 bases line up with TRBD2. CDR1 is SGHRS and CDR2 is YFSETQ in the germline V gene. CDR3 size: 16 residues. J lost 2 bases, V lost 4 bases, and 8 bases had no gene match. The CDR3 coding sequence is TGCGCCAGCAGCCTCGACGGGACTAGCGGTCCCTACGAGCAGTACTTC. Its translation: CASSLDGTSGPYEQYF.

The rearrangement joins TRBV5-1 to TRBJ2-7, with D perhaps matching TRBD2 (5 bases). The ends were cut back, 2 bases at V and 0 bases at J, with 9 bases in the middle. CDR1 SGHRS and CDR2 YFSETQ come from the germline V gene. The CDR3 is 14 amino acids. CDR3: CASSFRRDSYEQYF. The CDR3 DNA reads TGCGCCAGCAGCTTCCGACGGGACTCCTACGAGCAGTACTTC.

CDR3 region: CASSSGSNYGYTF. In DNA form, the CDR3 reads TGCGCCAGCAGCTCTGGGTCCAACTATGGCTACACCTTC. This chain joins TRBV5-1 and TRBJ1-2; no firm D call. The CDR3 loop spans 13 amino acids. Germline V gene data show CDR1 as SGHRS and CDR2 as YFSETQ. The germline V and J ends were trimmed by 3 bases and 2 bases, with 8 bases remaining between them.

CDR3 coding DNA: TGCGCCAGCAGCTTGCCTTTGGACACCGGGGAGCTGTTTTTT. It codes for CASSLPLDTGELFF. This chain links TRBV5-1 with TRBJ2-2; D remains ambiguous. The germline CDR1 and CDR2 sequences are SGHRS and YFSETQ. The V gene lost 1 base and the J gene lost 3 bases, with 7 bases spanning the gap. The length of the CDR3 is 14 residues. Drawing the rest from reference TRBV5-1 and TRBJ2-2, the complete variable domain is KAGVTQTPRYLIKTRGQQVTLSCSPISGHRSVSWYQQTPGQGLQFLFEYFSETQRNKGNFPGRFSGRQFSNSRSEMNVSTLELGDSALYLCASSLPLDTGELFFGEGSRLTVL.

J is TRBJ2-1 and V is TRBV15; D unclear. The CDR3 runs to 18 residues. In germline, CDR1 is LNHNV, CDR2 YYDKDF (reference sequence). The V end lost 0 bases, the J end lost 0 bases, and 15 bases lay between the germline ends. CDR3 nucleotides: TGTGCCACCAGCAGAGATCCTACTTTCTGGAGCTCCTACAATGAGCAGTTCTTC. As protein: CATSRDPTFWSSYNEQFF.

The chain couples TRBV3-1 (or the pseudogene TRBV3-2) to TRBJ2-1; D uncertain. Trimming cost V 5 bases and J 6 bases, with 14 bases left between them. Germline CDR1 and CDR2: LGHDT and YNNKEL (reference sequence). This CDR3 is 14 amino acids long. CDR3 sequence: CASSLRTVANEQFF. CDR3 DNA: TGTGCCAGCAGCTTAAGGACGGTGGCCAATGAGCAGTTCTTC.

This chain uses TRBV7-6 with TRBJ2-3, with TRBD2 as a possible D gene (5 bases). CDR3 size: 13 residues. V was clipped by 5 bases and J by 4 bases, with 10 bases between them. The germline CDR1 and CDR2 sequences are SGHVS and FNYEAQ. The CDR3 spells CASSERAADTQYF. DNA of the CDR3: TGTGCCAGCAGCGAGAGGGCCGCAGATACGCAGTATTTT.

V gene TRBV4-3 combines with J gene TRBJ1-1; D call uncertain. The CDR3 spans 14 residues. Trimming shortened V by 1 base and J by 2 bases, and 8 bases separated the two germline ends. The germline V gene has CDR1 LGHNA and CDR2 YSLEER. CDR3 loop: CASSQGPFNTEAFF. The CDR3 region has the DNA TGCGCCAGCAGCCAAGGTCCCTTCAACACTGAAGCTTTCTTT.

This chain connects TRBV7-6 to TRBJ2-7, with TRBD2 matching over 8 bases. Trimming took 4 bases from V and 4 from J; bases not matched to a gene: 15. Looked up from germline, CDR1 is SGHVS and CDR2 is FNYEAQ. The CDR3 covers 17 residues. The CDR3 reads CASSSKEVAGPLYEQYF. As DNA, the CDR3 is TGTGCCAGCAGCTCCAAGGAGGTAGCGGGACCCCTGTACGAGCAGTACTTC.

This rearrangement joins TRBV7-9 to TRBJ2-5, with D unclear. The CDR3 has 15 amino acids. Germline V CDR1 and CDR2: SEHNR, FQNEAQ (reference sequence). V dropped 4 bases and J dropped 1 base, with 13 bases sitting between them. The CDR3 coding sequence is TGTGCCAGCAGCTCCAGACGGGTTCTCCAAGAGACCCAGTACTTC. As protein: CASSSRRVLQETQYF.

This clone was seen only a few times. The chain has TRBV5-4 and TRBJ2-7; possibly TRBD1 for D (6 bases). CDR1 SGHNT and CDR2 YYREEE come from the germline V gene (reference sequence). This CDR3 has 15 residues. Trimming removed 5 bases at V and 2 bases at J, with 17 bases between. CDR3 bases: TGTGCCAGCAGTTCCCCCGGGACATCAGCCTACGAGCAGTACTTC. Its translation: CASSSPGTSAYEQYF.

This clone was detected once. The genes are TRBV9 and TRBJ1-2, with D uncertain. This CDR3 comprises 13 residues. V shed 0 bases and J shed 9 bases, with 12 bases lying between them. Germline CDR1 is SGDLS and CDR2 is YYNGEE. CDR3 loop: CASSVEELNSYTF. CDR3 nucleotides: TGTGCCAGCAGCGTAGAGGAACTAAATAGCTACACCTTC.

The chain combines TRBV6-5 with TRBJ2-7; 10 nucleotides match TRBD1. The ends lost 7 bases at V and 2 bases at J; junction bases unmatched: 5. This CDR3 is 14 amino acids long. Germline CDR1 is MNHEY and CDR2 is SVGAGI. CDR3 coding DNA: TGTGCCAGCAAGCGGACAGGGGGAACCTACGAGCAGTACTTC. This translates into CASKRTGGTYEQYF.

The rearrangement links TRBV7-2 to TRBJ2-7; 10 positions match TRBD2. This CDR3 is 17 amino acids long. V gave up 5 bases and J gave up 3 bases; unmatched junction bases: 13. Germline CDR1 SGHTA, CDR2 FQGNSA. The CDR3 is CASSRVLAGSLDYEQYF. CDR3 bases: TGTGCCAGCAGCCGCGTACTAGCGGGATCTCTAGACTACGAGCAGTACTTC.

The V gene is TRBV20-1, the J gene TRBJ2-5; D gene ambiguous. CDR3 length equals 11 residues. Germline V lookup: CDR1 DFQATT, CDR2 SNEGSKA (reference sequence). V was trimmed by 6 bases and J by 2 bases, leaving 7 bases between them. The DNA of the CDR3 is TGCAGTGCAACCGGACAAGAGACCCAGTACTTC. Translated: CSATGQETQYF.

The chain is built from TRBV4-2 and TRBJ2-1; D not resolved. The CDR3 totals 15 residues. CDR1 is LGHNA and CDR2 is YNFKEQ in the germline V gene. V was shortened by 1 base and J by 5 bases, with 12 bases between the two germline ends. The chain's CDR3 is CASSQGDGLHNEQFF. CDR3 DNA sequence: TGTGCCAGCAGCCAAGGCGATGGGCTCCACAATGAGCAGTTCTTC.

This clone showed up just a few times. The chain uses TRBV3-1 (or the pseudogene TRBV3-2) and TRBJ1-2; tentative D call: TRBD1 (6 bases). Germline V gene sequence: CDR1 LGHDT, CDR2 YNNKEL (reference sequence). The CDR3 sequence is 14 residues long. Trimming pared 4 bases from V and 4 bases from J, leaving 13 bases between. CDR3 amino acids: CASSLSGASYGYTF. The CDR3 coding sequence is TGTGCCAGCAGCCTCTCGGGGGCAAGCTATGGCTACACCTTC.

This clone has a handful of counts. The same CDR3 arises from other DNA sequences in this sample as well. V usage is TRBV3-1 (or the pseudogene TRBV3-2) and J usage is TRBJ2-5, with TRBD2 matching 9 bases. The V gene end was trimmed by 2 bases and the J gene end by 5 bases; junction bases not matched to a gene: 6. The CDR3 covers 15 residues. In germline, CDR1 is LGHDT, CDR2 YNNKEL (reference sequence). Written as DNA, the CDR3 is TGTGCCAGCAGCCAACTGCGGGGGGGCGGTGAGACCCAGTACTTC. Residues: CASSQLRGGGETQYF.

The chain employs TRBV13 and TRBJ2-7; 8 nucleotides line up with TRBD2. V shed 3 bases and J 6 bases; nucleotides not matched to a gene: 7. Looked up from germline, CDR1 is PRHDT and CDR2 is FYEKMQ (reference sequence). The CDR3 has 14 residues. The CDR3: CASSFSGDSGEQYF. The CDR3, as DNA: TGTGCCAGCAGCTTTAGCGGGGATTCAGGCGAGCAGTACTTC.

The rearrangement uses TRBV18 and TRBJ2-3; 7 bases align to TRBD1. The V gene end was trimmed by 3 bases and the J gene end by 1 base; junction bases not matched to a gene: 4. CDR3 length: 15 amino acids. Germline assignment: CDR1 KGHSH and CDR2 LQKENI. The CDR3 coding sequence is TGTGCCAGCTCACCTTCCGGACAGGGCACAGATACGCAGTATTTT. Amino acids: CASSPSGQGTDTQYF.

This rearrangement joins TRBV7-3 to TRBJ2-3; either TRBD1 or TRBD2 may supply D (5 bases each). Germline assignment: CDR1 SGHTA and CDR2 FQGTGA. This CDR3 contains 13 residues. Trimming pared 6 bases from V and 2 bases from J, leaving 9 bases between. In nucleotides, the CDR3 is TGTGCCAGCAGTCGGGACCTCACAGATACGCAGTATTTT. It specifies CASSRDLTDTQYF.

This rearrangement joins TRBV4-3 to TRBJ2-1; perhaps TRBD2 as D (5 bases). V was clipped by 0 bases and J by 0 bases, with 15 bases between them. This CDR3 is 18 amino acids long. Germline V lookup: CDR1 LGHNA, CDR2 YSLEER. The chain's CDR3 is CASSQDRLALSSYNEQFF. The CDR3 coding sequence is TGCGCCAGCAGCCAAGATCGGCTAGCCTTGAGCTCCTACAATGAGCAGTTCTTC.

The rearrangement links TRBV30 to TRBJ1-5; tentative D call: TRBD1 (5 bases). This CDR3 has 14 amino acids. Germline V gene lookup returns CDR1 GTSNPN and CDR2 SVGIG (reference sequence). Trimming pared 1 base from V and 1 base from J, leaving 8 bases between. CDR3 DNA: TGTGCCTGGAGTGACAGGAGGAGCAATCAGCCCCAGCATTTT. Its translation: CAWSDRRSNQPQHF.

On this clone itself: This specimen includes other DNA sequences encoding the same CDR3. The rearrangement links TRBV20-1 to TRBJ2-3; maybe TRBD2 (6 bases). CDR1 is DFQATT and CDR2 is SNEGSKA in the germline V gene (reference sequence). The CDR3 extends over 16 amino acids. V lost 6 bases, J lost 1 base, and 20 bases lay in between. The DNA for the CDR3 is TGCAGTGCCAGTGGGGCGGGGCGGGGTGGCACAGATACGCAGTATTTT. This gives the protein CSASGAGRGGTDTQYF.

The chain is built from TRBV30 and TRBJ2-1; perhaps TRBD1 as D (5 bases). Trimming removed 2 bases at V and 3 bases at J, with 11 bases between. Per the germline V gene, CDR1 is GTSNPN and CDR2 is SVGIG (reference sequence). The CDR3 sequence is 14 residues long. The CDR3 spells CAWSRRTFYNEQFF. CDR3 coding DNA: TGTGCCTGGAGTCGCCGGACATTCTACAATGAGCAGTTCTTC.